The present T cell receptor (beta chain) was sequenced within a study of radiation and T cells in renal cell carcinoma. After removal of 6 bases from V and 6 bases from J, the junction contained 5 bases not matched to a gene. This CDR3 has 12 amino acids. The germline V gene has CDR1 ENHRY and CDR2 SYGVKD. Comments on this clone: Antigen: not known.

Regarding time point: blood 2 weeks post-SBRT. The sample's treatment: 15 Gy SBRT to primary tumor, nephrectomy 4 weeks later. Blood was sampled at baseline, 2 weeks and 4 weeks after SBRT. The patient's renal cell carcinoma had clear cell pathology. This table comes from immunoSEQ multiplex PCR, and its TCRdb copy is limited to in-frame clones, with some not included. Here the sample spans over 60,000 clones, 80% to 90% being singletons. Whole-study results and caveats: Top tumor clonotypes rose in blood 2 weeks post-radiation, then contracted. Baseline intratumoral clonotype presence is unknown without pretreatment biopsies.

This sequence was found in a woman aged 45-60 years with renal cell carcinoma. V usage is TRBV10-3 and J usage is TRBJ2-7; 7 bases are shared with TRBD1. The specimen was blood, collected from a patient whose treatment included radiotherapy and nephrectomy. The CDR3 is CAISEGAIEQYF. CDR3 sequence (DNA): TGTGCCATCAGCGAGGGGGCGATCGAGCAGTACTTC.